Reported below is one T cell receptor beta chain. Its specificity is unknown. This entry is derived from a study of shared clonotypes between healthy human individuals. Study context: The donor pool was made up of two women and three men aged 18 to 49.

General study findings and limits: It was anticipated that sequencing depth would influence how many clonotypes donors shared.

At deep level, the assay was performed. In the source study's methods: For the immunoSEQ data, sequences were junction-only without quality scores, so filtering differed. Only in-frame clones appear in the TCRdb table, and some are missing; sequencing was by immunoSEQ multiplex PCR. From that table come the V and J calls and clone size; the DNA was used to work out D and trimming. Of a few hundred thousand clones listed, about 80% are singletons. The sample comprised PBMCs. The sequence was obtained from a woman aged 35 to 49 in good health. Some clones in this sample may be carry-over from other donors' samples.

CDR3 bases: TGTGCCAGCAGTTCCCAGGGGATGGTGGCTGAAGCTTTCTTT. Amino acid sequence: CASSSQGMVAEAFF. The chain is built from TRBV28 and TRBJ1-1; TRBD1 might be the D (6 bases). Germline CDR1 is MDHEN and CDR2 is SYDVKM. The CDR3 length is 14 residues. V lost 4 bases and J lost 6, with 15 bases in between.